This TCR beta chain was profiled in a study of T cells after yellow fever vaccination (dated by TCRdb to about 2019). Describing the broader study: The SMART-Seq v4 Ultra Low Input RNA kit was used to prepare libraries from fractions with low cell numbers. Blood was collected at multiple timepoints before and after primary and secondary immunization, and bulk PBMC replicates and cell subsets were isolated. Two healthy male donors, one aged 18 to 29 and one aged 30 to 40 years, made up the cohort. To follow T-cell clones before and after primary and booster YFV17D yellow fever vaccination, bulk TCR alpha and beta repertoires were sequenced over time.

This clonotype was counted a few times. Its antigen is not yet known. Per-base qualities were not stored, and no clone one base away is much larger. Spanning cysteine to phenylalanine, the CDR3 consists of 12 amino acids. The retained sequence is limited to the CDR3, 36 bases, with the frame set at the first base. Trimming takes 3 bases from V and 5 bases from J, and the germline ends sit 10 bases apart. CDR1 GTSNPN and CDR2 SVGIG are derived from the germline V gene (reference sequence). In the paper's terms, the treatment or condition label means: live attenuated yellow fever vaccine strain. At each blood-draw timepoint, two biological replicates of bulk PBMCs were collected. PBMCs were isolated from peripheral blood using a standard Ficoll-Paque protocol. TriZol was used to extract RNA from bulk PBMCs, CD4 and CD8 fractions, and dextramer-positive and dextramer-negative fractions. Sequencing was carried out with an Illumina NovaSeq 6000. TCR cDNA was synthesized by 5'RACE template switching, through which a universal primer site and unique molecular identifiers were introduced. Priming for cDNA synthesis came from both the TCR alpha and TCR beta constant segments. Library amplification involved two PCR steps, and the second step added sample barcodes and sequencing adapters. Sequencing of libraries was done on Illumina HiSeq 2500 (2x100 bp) or NovaSeq (2x150 bp). The original pipeline was this. MIGEC handled demultiplexing of reads and collapsing into UMI consensus sequences, while MiXCR performed V(D)J alignment. Clonotypes responding to the vaccine were identified with edgeR on replicate PBMC samples, with the criteria of FDR below 0.01 and a log2 fold change above 5 up to day 15. CD4 or CD8 identity was assigned to each bulk clonotype according to whether the clonotype was present at higher abundance in the sequenced CD4 repertoire or the sequenced CD8 repertoire. TCRdb reprocessing: public reads trimmed at Q25 with fastp, clones called with MiXCR, in-frame beta chains kept. Records with the same CDR3 protein are collapsed into one entry carrying the most frequent genes and DNA. None of the V and J calls come from the authors' own analysis; TCRdb made them. The sample table shows 300,000 to 350,000 distinct CDR3 sequences, and 3.5% to 4.5% are seen once. The ten top clones hold 24% of the sample.

What the research found in general, with its limitations: The secondary T-cell response was found to be weaker but faster than the primary response, with a peak reached on day 5 rather than on day 15. The study included only two donors, which limits how far the findings can be generalized. Computational filtering was needed because FACS-sorted repertoires could contain abundant contaminating clonotypes from the bulk population. After the booster, most of the clones that had expanded following primary vaccination were detected again (roughly 96% of CD4 and around 88% of CD8), which suggests that memory was broadly maintained. A small share of clonotypes was detected in both CD4 and CD8 compartments, with the overlap likely arising from convergent recombination.

The sample here was PBMCs, taken 5 days after the yellow fever booster vaccination. The rearranged segments are TRBV30 and TRBJ1-2; no confident D gene assignment can be made. The TCR sequence derives from a young man who received the YFV17D yellow fever vaccine. The nucleotide sequence reads as follows: TGTGCCTGGAGCAGGCAGGCATATGGCTACACCTTC. Its translation reads: CAWSRQAYGYTF.